The T cell receptor (beta chain) under discussion was sequenced for a study of cytotoxic CD8 clonotypes in ibrutinib-treated CLL. The study, taken as a whole, reports: Rare overall, public clonotypes shrank or held steady under therapy. Clonality rose at ibrutinib response, held steady in sustained remission, and fell toward baseline at progression.

Concerning this clone itself: The antigen remains unidentified.

The V end was cut by 4 bases, the J end by 6 bases, with 16 bases between. Germline V gives CDR1 KGHSH, CDR2 LQKENI. The CDR3 loop spans 14 amino acids. The repertoire was sequenced with immunoSEQ multiplex PCR; TCRdb's copy has only in-frame clones and lacks some. Of tens of thousands of clones in the sample, around 84% are singletons; the top ten hold roughly 5.4%. The sample here was PBMCs, taken before ibrutinib treatment. The origin of this receptor is a human donor with chronic lymphocytic leukemia. The V call is TRBV18, the J call TRBJ2-7; D may be TRBD1 (5 bases). The CDR3 sequence: CASSREQGSGEQYF. CDR3 DNA: TGTGCCAGCTCACGAGAGCAGGGTTCTGGCGAGCAGTACTTC.